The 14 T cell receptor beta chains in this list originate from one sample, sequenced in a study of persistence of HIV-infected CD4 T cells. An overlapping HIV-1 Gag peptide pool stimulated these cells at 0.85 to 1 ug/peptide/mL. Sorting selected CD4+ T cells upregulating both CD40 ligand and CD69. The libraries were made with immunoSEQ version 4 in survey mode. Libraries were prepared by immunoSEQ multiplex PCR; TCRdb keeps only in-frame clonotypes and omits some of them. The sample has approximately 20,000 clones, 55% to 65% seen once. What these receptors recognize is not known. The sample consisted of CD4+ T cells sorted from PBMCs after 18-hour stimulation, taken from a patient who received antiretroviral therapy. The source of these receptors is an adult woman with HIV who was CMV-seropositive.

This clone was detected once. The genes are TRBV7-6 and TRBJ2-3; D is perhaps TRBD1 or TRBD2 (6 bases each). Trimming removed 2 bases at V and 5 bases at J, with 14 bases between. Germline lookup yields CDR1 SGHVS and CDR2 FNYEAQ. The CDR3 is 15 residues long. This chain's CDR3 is CASSLSRGPLDTQYF. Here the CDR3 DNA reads TGTGCCAGCAGCTTAAGTCGGGGGCCCTTAGATACGCAGTATTTT.

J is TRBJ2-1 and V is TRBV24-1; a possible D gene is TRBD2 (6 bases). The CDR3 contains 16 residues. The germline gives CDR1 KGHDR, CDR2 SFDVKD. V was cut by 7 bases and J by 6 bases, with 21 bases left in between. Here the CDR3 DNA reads TGTGCCACCAGCACCGTTGCAGCGGAGGAGGGCAATGAGCAGTTCTTC. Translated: CATSTVAAEEGNEQFF.

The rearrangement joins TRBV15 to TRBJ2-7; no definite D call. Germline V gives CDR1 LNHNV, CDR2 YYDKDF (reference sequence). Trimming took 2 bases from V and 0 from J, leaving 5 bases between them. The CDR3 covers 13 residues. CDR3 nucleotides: TGTGCCACCAGCAGACAGCTCTCCTACGAGCAGTACGTC. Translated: CATSRQLSYEQYV.

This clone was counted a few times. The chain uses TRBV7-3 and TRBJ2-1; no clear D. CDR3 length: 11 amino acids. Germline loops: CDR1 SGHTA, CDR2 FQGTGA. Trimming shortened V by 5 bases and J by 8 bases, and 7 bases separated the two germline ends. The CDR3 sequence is CASSPAHEQFF. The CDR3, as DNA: TGTGCCAGCAGCCCGGCTCATGAGCAGTTCTTC.

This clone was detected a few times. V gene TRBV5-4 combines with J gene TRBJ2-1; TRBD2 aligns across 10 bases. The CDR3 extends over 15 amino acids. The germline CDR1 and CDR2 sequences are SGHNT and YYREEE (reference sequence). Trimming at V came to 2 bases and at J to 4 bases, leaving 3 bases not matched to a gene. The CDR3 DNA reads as TGTGCCAGCAGCTTCTCGACTAGCGGGTACAATGAGCAGTTCTTC. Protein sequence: CASSFSTSGYNEQFF.

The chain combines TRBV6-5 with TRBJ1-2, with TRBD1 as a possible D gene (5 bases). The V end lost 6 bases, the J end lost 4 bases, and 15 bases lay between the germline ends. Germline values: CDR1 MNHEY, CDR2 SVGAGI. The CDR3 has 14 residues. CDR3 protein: CASSAGRGSYGYTF. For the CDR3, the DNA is TGTGCCAGCAGCGCCGGACGGGGGAGCTATGGCTACACCTTC.

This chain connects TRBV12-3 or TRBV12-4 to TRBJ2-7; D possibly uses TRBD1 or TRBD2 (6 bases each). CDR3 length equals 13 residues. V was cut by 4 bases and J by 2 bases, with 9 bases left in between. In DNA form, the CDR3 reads TGTGCCAGCAGTTCGGGGGCCACCTACGAGCAGTACTTC. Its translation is CASSSGATYEQYF.

CDR3 protein: CASSSGQAVTGELFF. The CDR3 DNA reads as TGCGCCAGCAGCTCCGGACAGGCGGTCACCGGGGAGCTGTTTTTT. This chain joins TRBV5-1 and TRBJ2-2; 7 bases match TRBD1. With V trimmed by 3 bases and J by 4 bases, 6 bases remained unmatched. The germline V gene has CDR1 SGHRS and CDR2 YFSETQ. This CDR3 has 15 amino acids.

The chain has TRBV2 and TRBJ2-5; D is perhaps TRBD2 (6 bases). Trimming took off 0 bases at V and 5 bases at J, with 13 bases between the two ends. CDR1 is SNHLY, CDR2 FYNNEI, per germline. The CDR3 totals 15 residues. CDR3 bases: TGTGCCAGCAGTGAAGCGGGAGGAGGGAAGGAGACCCAGTACTTC. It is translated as CASSEAGGGKETQYF.

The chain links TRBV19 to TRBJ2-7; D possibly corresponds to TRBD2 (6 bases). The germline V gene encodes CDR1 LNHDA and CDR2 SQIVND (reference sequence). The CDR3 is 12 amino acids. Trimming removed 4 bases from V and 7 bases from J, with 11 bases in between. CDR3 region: CASSNEGREQYF. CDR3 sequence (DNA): TGTGCCAGTAGTAACGAGGGGAGGGAGCAGTACTTC.

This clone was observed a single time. For the CDR3, the DNA is TGTGCCAGCAGTGACTCAACCCGGGACAGGGGGCGCGTCGCCTATAATTCACCCCTCCACTTT. Translated, it gives CASSDSTRDRGRVAYNSPLHF. The chain is built from TRBV6-4 and TRBJ1-6, with 12 bases lining up with TRBD1. J gave up 2 bases and V 0 bases, and 11 bases lay outside the gene matches. Germline assignment: CDR1 MRHNA and CDR2 SNTAGT. This CDR3 has 21 amino acids.

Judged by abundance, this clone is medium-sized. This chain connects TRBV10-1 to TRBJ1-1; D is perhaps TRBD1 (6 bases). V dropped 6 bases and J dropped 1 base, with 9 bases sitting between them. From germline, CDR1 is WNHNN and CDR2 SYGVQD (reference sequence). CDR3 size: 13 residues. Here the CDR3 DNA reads TGCGCCAGCAGGACAGGCGCGAACACTGAAGCTTTCTTT. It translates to CASRTGANTEAFF.

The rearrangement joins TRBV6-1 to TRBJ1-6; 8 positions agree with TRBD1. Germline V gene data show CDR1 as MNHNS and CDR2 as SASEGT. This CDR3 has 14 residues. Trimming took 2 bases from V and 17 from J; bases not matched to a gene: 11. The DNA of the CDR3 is TGTGCCAGCAGTGAACGCTGGGACAGGCCAAACTTCCACTTT. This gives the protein CASSERWDRPNFHF.

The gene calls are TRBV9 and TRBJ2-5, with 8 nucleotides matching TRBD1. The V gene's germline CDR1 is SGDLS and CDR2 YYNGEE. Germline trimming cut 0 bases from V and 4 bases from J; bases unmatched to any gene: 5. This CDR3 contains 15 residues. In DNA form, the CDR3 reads TGTGCCAGCAGCGTAGCGGCAGGGGGCGGAGAGACCCAGTACTTC. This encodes CASSVAAGGGETQYF.